The 23 T cell receptor beta chains listed next were all sequenced from one sample in a study of cytomegalovirus exposure and HLA in healthy donors. The PCR employed 60 Vbeta primers together with 13 Jbeta primers. Assay used: immunoSEQ multiplex PCR; TCRdb lists only in-frame clones, some missing. Reported are 50,000 to 75,000 clones; the ten largest clones contain less than 2.5%. Sequencing was done on a sample of PBMCs. These receptors all stem from a woman between 18 and 29 years old in good health and CMV-seronegative.

This sequence joins TRBV6-6 and TRBJ1-3; D call uncertain. Trimming took off 11 bases at V and 0 bases at J, with 11 bases between the two ends. Germline lookup yields CDR1 MNHNY and CDR2 SVGAGI (reference sequence). The CDR3 is 13 amino acids. CDR3 loop: CAVRRSSGNTIYF. The CDR3 DNA reads TGTGCCGTTCGACGGAGCTCTGGAAACACCATATATTTT.

The V call is TRBV9, the J call TRBJ1-6, with D maybe TRBD1 (5 bases). Trimming pared 3 bases from V and 4 bases from J, leaving 14 bases between. CDR3 size: 16 residues. The germline V gene encodes CDR1 SGDLS and CDR2 YYNGEE. CDR3 region: CASSEGAWEYNSPLHF. The CDR3, as DNA: TGTGCCAGCAGCGAAGGGGCGTGGGAATATAATTCACCCCTCCACTTT.

As DNA, the CDR3 is TGTGCCAGCAGCCAACAGCAGGGTGGGAACACTGAAGCTTTCTTT. Protein product: CASSQQQGGNTEAFF. The chain joins TRBV9 to TRBJ1-1; perhaps TRBD1 as D (5 bases). This CDR3 has 15 amino acids. V was trimmed by 4 bases and J by 1 base, leaving 14 bases between them. CDR1 and CDR2 (germline): SGDLS, YYNGEE.

The V and J genes are TRBV29-1 and TRBJ2-5; TRBD2 agrees at 7 bases. This CDR3 is built from 17 residues. V shed 7 bases and J 5 bases; nucleotides not matched to a gene: 22. CDR1 is SQVTM, CDR2 ANQGSEA, per germline. CDR3 amino acids: CSAKTPGREGPRETQYF. In DNA form, the CDR3 reads TGCAGCGCAAAGACCCCTGGCAGGGAGGGCCCCAGGGAGACCCAGTACTTC. Looking up the rest from reference TRBV29-1 and TRBJ2-5 gives the full variable domain: SAVISQKPSRDICQRGTSLTIQCQVDSQVTMMFWYRQQPGQSLTLIATANQGSEATYESGFVIDKFPISRPNLTFSTLTVSNMSPEDSSIYLCSAKTPGREGPRETQYFGPGTRLLVL.

The genes are TRBV5-4 and TRBJ2-7; 8 bases fit TRBD2. This CDR3 comprises 13 residues. Germline trimming cut 5 bases from V and 6 bases from J; bases unmatched to any gene: 7. CDR1 and CDR2 from the germline V gene are SGHNT and YYREEE (reference sequence). In DNA form, the CDR3 reads TGTGCCAGCAGGTTCAGCGGGGGAGGCGAGCAGTACTTC. This translates into CASRFSGGGEQYF.

V gene TRBV5-1 combines with J gene TRBJ2-5, with D perhaps matching TRBD1 (6 bases). V was trimmed by 4 bases and J by 1 base, leaving 11 bases between them. The CDR3 is made up of 14 amino acids. Germline CDR1 SGHRS, CDR2 YFSETQ. The CDR3 sequence: CASSPTGSQETQYF. In nucleotides, the CDR3 is TGCGCCAGCAGCCCCACAGGGTCCCAAGAGACCCAGTACTTC.

The rearrangement links TRBV11-2 to TRBJ2-7; 7 bases agree with TRBD1. Trimming took 6 bases from V and 2 from J; bases not matched to a gene: 7. The length of the CDR3 is 14 residues. Germline-derived CDR1 and CDR2 are SGHAT and FQNNGV. This chain's CDR3 is CASRFTGTAYEQYF. The CDR3 coding sequence is TGTGCCAGCAGGTTCACTGGGACAGCCTACGAGCAGTACTTC. The whole variable domain, remainder taken from reference TRBV11-2 and TRBJ2-7, is EAGVAQSPRYKIIEKRQSVAFWCNPISGHATLYWYQQILGQGPKLLIQFQNNGVVDDSQLPKDRFSAERLKGVDSTLKIQPAKLEDSAVYLCASRFTGTAYEQYFGPGTRLTVT.

The chain uses TRBV28 and TRBJ1-2; unclear D gene. V was pared by 5 bases and J by 8 bases, with 12 bases between. Germline V gives CDR1 MDHEN, CDR2 SYDVKM. CDR3 length: 12 residues. This chain's CDR3 is CASSPPPGGYTF. CDR3 in DNA: TGTGCCAGCAGTCCACCGCCCGGGGGCTACACCTTC.

This chain joins TRBV18 and TRBJ1-1; 8 bases fit TRBD1. The germline V gene has CDR1 KGHSH and CDR2 LQKENI. The CDR3 extends over 15 amino acids. The V segment lost 6 bases and the J segment 0 bases; nucleotides outside the gene matches: 6. CDR3 nucleotide sequence: TGTGCCAGCTCCGTGACAGGGGACATGAACACTGAAGCTTTCTTT. This encodes CASSVTGDMNTEAFF.

J is TRBJ2-7 and V is TRBV6-5; 7 nucleotides line up with TRBD1. CDR3 size: 12 residues. J was trimmed by 2 bases and V by 10 bases; bases with no gene match: 5. CDR1 and CDR2 (germline): MNHEY, SVGAGI. The CDR3 reads CATMGQTYEQYF. In nucleotides, the CDR3 is TGTGCCACCATGGGACAGACCTACGAGCAGTACTTC.

V gene TRBV7-9 combines with J gene TRBJ1-5; weak D call: TRBD1 (6 bases). CDR1 and CDR2 from the germline V gene are SEHNR and FQNEAQ (reference sequence). The CDR3 spans 16 residues. Trimming took 5 bases from V and 0 from J, leaving 14 bases between them. CDR3 sequence (DNA): TGTGCCAGCAGCCCAGGGGCCGATTATAGCAATCAGCCCCAGCATTTT. Amino acid sequence: CASSPGADYSNQPQHF.

The chain combines TRBV5-6 with TRBJ1-2, with D possibly matching TRBD1 (5 bases). This CDR3 has 12 residues. Germline lookup yields CDR1 SGHDT and CDR2 YYEEEE. Deletions cut 5 bases from V and 4 bases from J, with 9 bases between. The CDR3 is CASRTGFYGYTF. CDR3 nucleotide sequence: TGTGCCAGCAGAACAGGTTTCTATGGCTACACCTTC.

This chain connects TRBV5-6 to TRBJ1-1, with D maybe TRBD1 (5 bases). Germline lookup yields CDR1 SGHDT and CDR2 YYEEEE. The CDR3 is made up of 14 amino acids. Trimming took 1 base from V and 8 from J, leaving 15 bases between them. The DNA of the CDR3 is TGTGCCAGCAGCTTGCTGCCGGGACTTAAGGAAGCTTTCTTT. Protein: CASSLLPGLKEAFF.

V usage is TRBV18 and J usage is TRBJ1-1; D perhaps matches TRBD1 (5 bases). V was pared by 3 bases and J by 4 bases, with 18 bases between. CDR3 length: 16 amino acids. Germline CDR1 is KGHSH and CDR2 is LQKENI. CDR3 amino acids: CASSPFAGGTSTEAFF. DNA of the CDR3: TGTGCCAGCTCACCCTTTGCAGGAGGGACGAGCACTGAAGCTTTCTTT.

The chain employs TRBV5-6 and TRBJ2-5, with no clear D. The CDR3 loop spans 13 amino acids. The V gene's germline CDR1 is SGHDT and CDR2 YYEEEE. Trimming pared 1 base from V and 0 bases from J, leaving 4 bases between. This chain's CDR3 is CASSLTDQETQYF. The CDR3, as DNA: TGTGCCAGCAGCTTGACGGACCAAGAGACCCAGTACTTC.

V is TRBV5-1 and J is TRBJ2-2, with D possibly matching TRBD1 (6 bases). V was clipped by 5 bases and J by 2 bases, with 13 bases between them. From germline, CDR1 is SGHRS and CDR2 YFSETQ. The CDR3 is made up of 15 amino acids. The CDR3 reads CASRPTGLNTGELFF. CDR3 nucleotide sequence: TGCGCCAGCAGGCCCACAGGGCTAAACACCGGGGAGCTGTTTTTT.

The CDR3 loop is CASSISYPQERNTIYF. The CDR3 DNA reads as TGTGCCAGTAGTATCTCCTACCCTCAAGAGAGAAACACCATATATTTT. The chain uses TRBV19 and TRBJ1-3; D ambiguous. V lost 3 bases and J lost 5, with 17 bases in between. The CDR3 covers 16 residues. CDR1 LNHDA and CDR2 SQIVND come from the germline V gene (reference sequence).

The rearrangement uses TRBV6-6 and TRBJ2-5; 7 bases agree with TRBD1. Unmatched junction bases numbered 7, after V lost 2 bases and J lost 4 bases. This CDR3 has 15 residues. Germline V lookup: CDR1 MNHNY, CDR2 SVGAGI (reference sequence). As DNA, the CDR3 is TGTGCCAGCAGTTACGTCAGGGGGTGGGTAGAGACCCAGTACTTC. Its translation: CASSYVRGWVETQYF.

CDR3 region: CASRLAGGSYEQYF. The CDR3 region has the DNA TGTGCCAGCAGACTAGCGGGGGGGTCCTACGAGCAGTACTTC. V usage is TRBV27 and J usage is TRBJ2-7; 13 bases align to TRBD2. The V segment lost 6 bases and the J segment 1 base; nucleotides outside the gene matches: 0. This CDR3 comprises 14 residues. Germline V lookup: CDR1 MNHEY, CDR2 SMNVEV (reference sequence).

The V gene is TRBV6-5, the J gene TRBJ1-2, with 7 bases aligning to TRBD1. Germline V gene sequence: CDR1 MNHEY, CDR2 SVGAGI. V was clipped by 6 bases and J by 3 bases; unmatched bases: 4. CDR3 length equals 13 residues. The CDR3 region has the DNA TGTGCCAGCAGCCGCGACAGGGACTATGGCTACACCTTC. Protein sequence: CASSRDRDYGYTF.

This chain uses TRBV5-1 with TRBJ1-2; 11 positions match TRBD1. Germline V gene data show CDR1 as SGHRS and CDR2 as YFSETQ. This CDR3 is built from 16 residues. Losses at the gene ends were 4 bases for V and 8 bases for J; bases not matched to a gene: 13. The CDR3 spells CASSPDRGRRAGGYTF. The CDR3 DNA is TGCGCCAGCAGCCCGGACAGGGGGCGCCGAGCGGGCGGCTACACCTTC.

The gene calls are TRBV6-1 and TRBJ2-1; 8 bases fit TRBD2. Germline CDR1 reads MNHNS; CDR2 reads SASEGT. This CDR3 has 15 amino acids. V lost 6 bases and J lost 6; bases outside the gene matches: 10. CDR3 protein: CASRERGSPLNEQFF. In nucleotides, the CDR3 is TGTGCCAGCAGAGAGCGGGGGAGCCCCCTCAATGAGCAGTTCTTC.

This chain uses TRBV7-2 with TRBJ1-3; no reliable D call. Trimming stripped 10 bases from V and 0 bases from J, with 13 bases between. Germline CDR1 reads SGHTA; CDR2 reads FQGNSA. The CDR3 has 14 amino acids. In DNA form, the CDR3 reads TGTGCCACCCGACCCAGGCTCTCTGGAAACACCATATATTTT. Residues: CATRPRLSGNTIYF. The variable domain in full, completed from reference TRBV7-2 and TRBJ1-3, reads GAGVSQSPSNKVTEKGKDVELRCDPISGHTALYWYRQSLGQGLEFLIYFQGNSAPDKSGLPSDRFSAERTGGSVSTLTIQRTQQEDSAVYLCATRPRLSGNTIYFGEGSWLTVV.